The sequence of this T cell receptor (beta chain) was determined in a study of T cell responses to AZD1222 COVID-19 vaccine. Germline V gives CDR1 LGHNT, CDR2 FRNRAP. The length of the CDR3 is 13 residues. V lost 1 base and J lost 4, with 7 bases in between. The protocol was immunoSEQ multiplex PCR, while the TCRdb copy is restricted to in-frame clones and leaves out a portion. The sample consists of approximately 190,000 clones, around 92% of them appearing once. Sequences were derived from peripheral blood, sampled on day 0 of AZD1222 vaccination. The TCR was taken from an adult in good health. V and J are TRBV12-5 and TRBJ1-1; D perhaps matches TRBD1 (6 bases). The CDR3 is CASGLEQGTEAFF. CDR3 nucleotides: TGTGCTAGTGGTTTGGAACAGGGCACTGAAGCTTTCTTT. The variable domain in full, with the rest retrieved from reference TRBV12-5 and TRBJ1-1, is DARVTQTPRHKVTEMGQEVTMRCQPILGHNTVFWYRQTMMQGLELLAYFRNRAPLDDSGMPKDRFSAEMPDATLATLKIQPSEPRDSAVYFCASGLEQGTEAFFGQGTRLTVV.